Listed here are 16 T cell receptor beta chains from one sample, sequenced in a study of monozygotic twins with cystic fibrosis. The repertoire was sequenced with immunoSEQ multiplex PCR; TCRdb's copy has only in-frame clones and lacks some. Among over 20,000 clones, approximately 97% were seen once, and the ten largest hold 0.12% to 0.15%. Material: blood. The receptors derive from a girl aged 10-17 years with cystic fibrosis.

This chain uses TRBV6-1 with TRBJ2-7, with 7 positions matching TRBD2. V shed 5 bases, J shed 4 bases, and the junction held 11 bases outside the gene matches. CDR1 is MNHNS, CDR2 SASEGT, per germline. The CDR3 sequence is 15 residues long. The CDR3 reads CASSSPYSGKYEQYV. The CDR3 bases are TGTGCCAGCAGTTCTCCATACAGCGGGAAATACGAGCAGTACGTC.

The chain combines TRBV21-1 with TRBJ2-5; no check of the table's D call, TRBD1, against the DNA was made. TRBV21-1 is a documented pseudogene. The CDR3 totals 13 residues. In DNA, the CDR3 is TGTGCCAGCAGCAAACATGGGCATGAGACCCAGTACTTC. Protein: CASSKHGHETQYF.

The V and J genes are TRBV6-6 and TRBJ1-2, with TRBD1 as a possible D gene (5 bases). V dropped 0 bases and J dropped 5 bases, with 7 bases sitting between them. This CDR3 has 13 amino acids. CDR1 and CDR2 (germline): MNHNY, SVGAGI (reference sequence). In nucleotides, the CDR3 is TGTGCCAGCAGTTACTCGCAGGGTTATGGCTACACCTTC. This sequence encodes CASSYSQGYGYTF.

This chain links TRBV21-1 with TRBJ1-5. TRBV21-1 is shown as a pseudogene. This CDR3 has 14 residues. CDR3 nucleotide sequence: TGTGCCAGCACCCGCGCCACCCCTGATCAGCCCCAGCATTTT. This translates into CASTRATPDQPQHF.

V and J are TRBV2 and TRBJ2-3; D remains unclear. Trimming pared 0 bases from V and 4 bases from J, leaving 5 bases between. Germline V lookup: CDR1 SNHLY, CDR2 FYNNEI. The CDR3 sequence is 13 residues long. The CDR3 reads CASSEAGSDTQYF. The CDR3 bases are TGTGCCAGCAGTGAAGCTGGGTCAGATACGCAGTATTTT.

DNA of the CDR3: TGTGCCTGGAGTTCCGGAGGGGGCTCTGAAGCTTTCTTT. Translating gives CAWSSGGGSEAFF. The chain uses TRBV30 and TRBJ1-1, with 7 bases lining up with TRBD1. This CDR3 has 13 residues. V was pared by 2 bases and J by 6 bases, with 6 bases of the junction left unmatched. Germline loops: CDR1 GTSNPN, CDR2 SVGIG (reference sequence).

The chain couples TRBV4-3 to TRBJ2-3; 10 bases match TRBD2. CDR3 length equals 15 residues. Germline loops: CDR1 LGHNA, CDR2 YSLEER. Trimming at V came to 3 bases and at J to 1 base, leaving 1 base not matched to a gene. The CDR3 nucleotides read TGCGCCAGCAGCCATCTAGCGGGAGGCACAGATACGCAGTATTTT. It translates to CASSHLAGGTDTQYF.

The chain recombines TRBV28 with TRBJ1-1; D ambiguous. The CDR3 is 12 amino acids. V lost 7 bases, J lost 1 base, and 7 bases lay in between. Germline CDR1 and CDR2: MDHEN and SYDVKM. CDR3 region: CASTDENTEAFF. In DNA form, the CDR3 reads TGTGCCAGCACCGATGAGAACACTGAAGCTTTCTTT.

The chain has TRBV14 and TRBJ1-3; the D gene is possibly TRBD1 (5 bases). Between the trimmed V and J ends, which lost 3 bases and 1 base, there was a span of 10 bases. The CDR3 totals 15 residues. Germline V gene data show CDR1 as SGHDN and CDR2 as FVKESK. The CDR3 loop is CASSQPGVSGNTIYF. CDR3 coding DNA: TGTGCCAGCAGCCAGCCGGGGGTTTCTGGAAACACCATATATTTT.

The CDR3 here is CSVEVVGAMNTEAFF. The CDR3 bases are TGCAGCGTTGAAGTGGTGGGGGCTATGAACACTGAAGCTTTCTTT. The chain carries TRBV29-1 and TRBJ1-1; D may be TRBD1 (6 bases). Germline lookup yields CDR1 SQVTM and CDR2 ANQGSEA. The CDR3 sequence is 15 residues long. The ends were cut back, 1 base at V and 0 bases at J, with 12 bases in the middle.

The DNA of the CDR3 is TGCGCCAGCAGCTTGGATTTTATATCGGGCGAGCAGTACTTC. Its protein product is CASSLDFISGEQYF. The V call is TRBV5-1, the J call TRBJ2-7; D gene uncertain. Germline loops: CDR1 SGHRS, CDR2 YFSETQ. The CDR3 totals 14 residues. Trimming took 0 bases from V and 6 from J, leaving 13 bases between them.

The rearrangement joins TRBV7-9 to TRBJ2-1; no clear D gene. In germline, CDR1 is SEHNR, CDR2 FQNEAQ (reference sequence). CDR3 length equals 16 residues. The V end lost 2 bases, the J end lost 0 bases, and 11 bases lay between the germline ends. In DNA, the CDR3 is TGTGCCAGCAGCTTATCGGGCGGAGTCTCCTACAATGAGCAGTTCTTC. This sequence encodes CASSLSGGVSYNEQFF.

The chain recombines TRBV6-5 with TRBJ1-2; D unclear. V was pared by 6 bases and J by 4 bases, with 12 bases between. CDR1 is MNHEY, CDR2 SVGAGI, per germline. The CDR3 has 13 amino acids. DNA for the CDR3: TGTGCCAGCAGACTGAGGGATCCCTATGGCTACACCTTC. It codes for CASRLRDPYGYTF.

J is TRBJ2-1 and V is TRBV7-3; TRBD2 agrees at 13 bases. V trimming: 5 bases; J trimming: 7 bases; junction bases outside the gene matches: 8. Germline V CDR1 and CDR2: SGHTA, FQGTGA. The CDR3 consists of 16 residues. CDR3: CASSKLAGGPSNEQFF. CDR3 coding DNA: TGTGCCAGCAGCAAACTAGCGGGAGGGCCGTCGAATGAGCAGTTCTTC.

The chain has TRBV9 and TRBJ2-3; TRBD2 aligns across 10 bases. Germline trimming cut 4 bases from V and 1 base from J; bases unmatched to any gene: 12. Germline V CDR1 and CDR2: SGDLS, YYNGEE. The CDR3 is 18 residues long. The CDR3 loop reads CASSSQSGRANCTDTQYF. The DNA for the CDR3 is TGTGCCAGCAGCTCCCAGAGCGGGAGGGCCAACTGCACAGATACGCAGTATTTT.

V gene TRBV29-1 combines with J gene TRBJ1-2; D is ambiguous. The V end was cut by 4 bases, the J end by 3 bases, with 9 bases between. Germline values: CDR1 SQVTM, CDR2 ANQGSEA. The CDR3 loop spans 12 amino acids. The DNA for the CDR3 is TGCAGCGTTGTCCTGGCGGACTATGGCTACACCTTC. It translates to CSVVLADYGYTF.